These T cell receptor beta chains were read from a single sample in a study of T-cell memory formation after mild COVID-19. TCRdb fed the 5' RACE reads into MiXCR, producing one record per CDR3 protein. Found here are tens of thousands of distinct CDR3 sequences, approximately 16% of them singletons; the top ten hold about 31%. The sequenced material came from PBMCs or a T cell subset sorted from them (not recorded which). The receptor source for this set is an adult woman who had mild COVID-19 (a few samples of this study predate the infection). Cell type and time point are not known. The CDR3 runs from the conserved cysteine through the conserved F or W. Fields, in order: J gene, clone size, V gene, D gene, CDR3 DNA, CDR3 protein. The D gene is left open where the match is weak. Expanded clones get a size class; other rows say once, few or many, or leave the size out.

J gene: TRBJ2-7
clone size: few
V gene: TRBV29-1
D gene: NA
CDR3 DNA: TGCAGCGTTGTAGAATACGAGCAGTACTTC
CDR3 protein: CSVVEYEQYF

J gene: TRBJ2-7
clone size: NA
V gene: TRBV4-2
D gene: NA
CDR3 DNA: TGTGCCAGCAGCCAAGAACCAGGTTACTACTACGATCAGTACTTC
CDR3 protein: CASSQEPGYYYDQYF

J gene: TRBJ2-7
clone size: few
V gene: TRBV29-1
D gene: NA
CDR3 DNA: TGCAGCGTGCTAACACCAGGGTTCTACGAGCAGTACTTC
CDR3 protein: CSVLTPGFYEQYF

J gene: TRBJ2-3
clone size: few
V gene: TRBV7-3
D gene: TRBD1
CDR3 DNA: TGTGCCAGCAGCCCGAGGGACAGGGCCACAGATACGCAGTATTTT
CDR3 protein: CASSPRDRATDTQYF

J gene: TRBJ2-2
clone size: NA
V gene: TRBV29-1
D gene: NA
CDR3 DNA: TGCAGCGTTGAAGAAGGGGCAAACACCGGGGAGCTGTTTTTT
CDR3 protein: CSVEEGANTGELFF

J gene: TRBJ1-5
clone size: few
V gene: TRBV6-5
D gene: NA
CDR3 DNA: TGTGCCAGCAGCCACCGGGGGCGGAATCAGCCCCAGCATTTT
CDR3 protein: CASSHRGRNQPQHF

J gene: TRBJ2-2
clone size: NA
V gene: TRBV6-1
D gene: NA
CDR3 DNA: TGTGCCAGCAGTGAAGCACTTGACACCGGGGAGCTGTTTTTT
CDR3 protein: CASSEALDTGELFF

J gene: TRBJ2-5
clone size: NA
V gene: TRBV2
D gene: TRBD1
CDR3 DNA: TGTGCCAGCACACAAGGGACAGGCCTACGGGAGACCCAGTACTTC
CDR3 protein: CASTQGTGLRETQYF

J gene: TRBJ2-1
clone size: few
V gene: TRBV12-3/TRBV12-4
D gene: TRBD2
CDR3 DNA: TGTGCCAGCAGACTACTCATAGCGGGAGGGGCTTACAATGAGCAGTTCTTC
CDR3 protein: CASRLLIAGGAYNEQFF

J gene: TRBJ2-3
clone size: NA
V gene: TRBV9
D gene: NA
CDR3 DNA: TGTGCCAGCAGCGTAGGGATTGTAACAGATACGCAGTATTTT
CDR3 protein: CASSVGIVTDTQYF

J gene: TRBJ2-7
clone size: few
V gene: TRBV6-5
D gene: NA
CDR3 DNA: TGTGCCAGCAGACGTGGCCTCTCCTACGAGCAGTACTTC
CDR3 protein: CASRRGLSYEQYF

J gene: TRBJ1-2
clone size: once
V gene: TRBV29-1
D gene: NA
CDR3 DNA: TGCAGCGTGCATCTCGGTGGCTACACCTTC
CDR3 protein: CSVHLGGYTF

J gene: TRBJ2-1
clone size: NA
V gene: TRBV20-1
D gene: NA
CDR3 DNA: TGCAGTGCTAGAGATTCCAGGCCCACCGACTTCTACAATGAGCAGTTCTTC
CDR3 protein: CSARDSRPTDFYNEQFF

J gene: TRBJ2-7
clone size: few
V gene: TRBV9
D gene: TRBD2
CDR3 DNA: TGTGCCAGCAGCGCCGGACTAGCGGACTACGAGCAGTACTTC
CDR3 protein: CASSAGLADYEQYF

J gene: TRBJ1-2
clone size: NA
V gene: TRBV29-1
D gene: TRBD1
CDR3 DNA: TGCAGCGTTGTGACAGGGATTAATGGCTACACCTTC
CDR3 protein: CSVVTGINGYTF

J gene: TRBJ2-3
clone size: NA
V gene: TRBV3-1
D gene: NA
CDR3 DNA: TGTGCCAGTCATCCATCGGACTCCTTATATCCAGATACGCAGTATTTT
CDR3 protein: CASHPSDSLYPDTQYF

J gene: TRBJ2-3
clone size: NA
V gene: TRBV6-2/TRBV6-3
D gene: NA
CDR3 DNA: TGTGCCAGCAGTTACCCTGTGCCTGAGGGGCAACACAATTCAGATACGCAGTATTTT
CDR3 protein: CASSYPVPEGQHNSDTQYF

J gene: TRBJ2-2
clone size: NA
V gene: TRBV24-1
D gene: TRBD2
CDR3 DNA: TGTGCCACCAGTGAAACGGGCCCGGCGGGGGTCGGGGAGCTGTTTTTT
CDR3 protein: CATSETGPAGVGELFF

J gene: TRBJ2-7
clone size: few
V gene: TRBV7-8
D gene: NA
CDR3 DNA: TGTGCCGTTGGGCGCAGGGGCTACGAGCAGTACTTC
CDR3 protein: CAVGRRGYEQYF

J gene: TRBJ1-2
clone size: NA
V gene: TRBV7-9
D gene: NA
CDR3 DNA: TGTGCCAGCTCAATACGGACGATTTCTACTTATGGCTACACCTTC
CDR3 protein: CASSIRTISTYGYTF

J gene: TRBJ1-1
clone size: NA
V gene: TRBV24-1
D gene: TRBD1
CDR3 DNA: TGTGCCACCAGTGTTAAGGACAGGCCAGGAGAAGCTTTCTTT
CDR3 protein: CATSVKDRPGEAFF

J gene: TRBJ2-5
clone size: few
V gene: TRBV7-8
D gene: NA
CDR3 DNA: TGTGCCAGCAGATCTACATGGGGGGACTGGGAGACCCAGTACTTC
CDR3 protein: CASRSTWGDWETQYF

J gene: TRBJ2-1
clone size: few
V gene: TRBV11-2
D gene: NA
CDR3 DNA: TGTGCCAGCAGCTTAGGTATTCGGTTTCAGACCTACAATGAGCAGTTCTTC
CDR3 protein: CASSLGIRFQTYNEQFF

J gene: TRBJ2-1
clone size: few
V gene: TRBV6-2/TRBV6-3
D gene: TRBD2
CDR3 DNA: TGTGCCAGCAGTCACAGCGGGAGGGTCTACAATGAGCAGTTCTTC
CDR3 protein: CASSHSGRVYNEQFF

J gene: TRBJ2-1
clone size: few
V gene: TRBV24-1
D gene: NA
CDR3 DNA: TGTGCCACCAGTAACCCGGTCTCCTACAATGAGCAGTTCTTC
CDR3 protein: CATSNPVSYNEQFF

J gene: TRBJ2-7
clone size: few
V gene: TRBV9
D gene: NA
CDR3 DNA: TGTGCCAGCAGCGAGGGGACTGGGGCCTACGAGCAGTACTTC
CDR3 protein: CASSEGTGAYEQYF

J gene: TRBJ2-1
clone size: few
V gene: TRBV5-1
D gene: TRBD2
CDR3 DNA: TGCGCCAGCAGCTTGGCGGGACTAGCGGGAGACGACGGGCAGTTCTTC
CDR3 protein: CASSLAGLAGDDGQFF

J gene: TRBJ2-5
clone size: few
V gene: TRBV7-6
D gene: NA
CDR3 DNA: TGTGCCAGCAGTCGTTCAGAGACCCAGTACTTC
CDR3 protein: CASSRSETQYF

J gene: TRBJ2-5
clone size: NA
V gene: TRBV5-1
D gene: NA
CDR3 DNA: TGCGCCAGCAGCGGGGGATCCGAGACCCAGTACTTC
CDR3 protein: CASSGGSETQYF

J gene: TRBJ2-1
clone size: NA
V gene: TRBV7-2
D gene: NA
CDR3 DNA: TGTGCCAGCAGCTTAGCAGGTCGGGAGCAGTTCTTC
CDR3 protein: CASSLAGREQFF